The 9 T cell receptor beta chains below were found in one sample sequenced in a study of identical twins. Each CDR3 protein gets one entry after TCRdb re-called the 5' RACE reads with MiXCR. Counted here are fewer than 500,000 distinct CDR3 sequences, more than 20% occurring once; the ten biggest clones make up approximately 2.9%. These same data were also listed under a study on T cells expressing NK-cell markers.

The sample taken for sequencing was CD4+ T cells sorted from blood. These TCRs come from a woman aged 18-29 years in good health.

This chain links TRBV7-9 with TRBJ2-1, with 12 nucleotides matching TRBD2. The V and J ends lost 3 bases and 1 base, in that order; junction bases with no gene match: 4. The CDR3 length is 17 residues. Germline CDR1 and CDR2: SEHNR and FQNEAQ (reference sequence). The CDR3 region has the DNA TGTGCCAGCAGCTTTTCACTAGCGGGGGGTTCCTACAATGAGCAGTTCTTC. Its translation: CASSFSLAGGSYNEQFF. Full variable domain (outside the CDR3, taken from reference TRBV7-9 and TRBJ2-1): DTGVSQNPRHKITKRGQNVTFRCDPISEHNRLYWYRQTLGQGPEFLTYFQNEAQLEKSRLLSDRFSAERPKGSFSTLEIQRTEQGDSAMYLCASSFSLAGGSYNEQFFGPGTRLTVL.

The chain employs TRBV6-1 and TRBJ2-1; 12 bases are shared with TRBD1. CDR1 and CDR2 (germline): MNHNS, SASEGT. The CDR3 is 17 amino acids. Trimming at V came to 8 bases and at J to 0 bases, leaving 8 bases not matched to a gene. CDR3 loop: CASGRDRGPSSYNEQFF. The DNA for the CDR3 is TGTGCCAGCGGCCGGGACAGGGGGCCAAGCTCCTACAATGAGCAGTTCTTC.

This clonotype was picked up a small number of times. The V call is TRBV6-1, the J call TRBJ2-7; TRBD2 aligns across 8 bases. The length of the CDR3 is 14 residues. Germline CDR1 is MNHNS and CDR2 is SASEGT. J gave up 3 bases and V 5 bases, and 6 bases lay outside the gene matches. In DNA form, the CDR3 reads TGTGCCAGCAGTCGTAGCGGGGATCGCTACGAGCAGTACTTC. This codes for CASSRSGDRYEQYF.

V gene TRBV7-9 combines with J gene TRBJ1-1; the D is unclear. The V gene's germline CDR1 is SEHNR and CDR2 FQNEAQ (reference sequence). The CDR3 covers 12 residues. Trimming shortened V by 4 bases and J by 8 bases, and 11 bases separated the two germline ends. The CDR3 nucleotides are TGTGCCAGCAGCTCGGCGCGGGGAGAAGCTTTCTTT. Its protein product is CASSSARGEAFF. Supplemented by reference TRBV7-9 and TRBJ1-1, the full variable domain reads DTGVSQNPRHKITKRGQNVTFRCDPISEHNRLYWYRQTLGQGPEFLTYFQNEAQLEKSRLLSDRFSAERPKGSFSTLEIQRTEQGDSAMYLCASSSARGEAFFGQGTRLTVV.

This clonotype was counted at least ten times. The rearrangement uses TRBV11-2 and TRBJ1-2, with D unclear. This CDR3 has 13 residues. The ends were cut back, 5 bases at V and 8 bases at J, with 15 bases in the middle. The germline V gene encodes CDR1 SGHAT and CDR2 FQNNGV. DNA for the CDR3: TGTGCCAGCAGCCCCTCCCGTATCAGGGGCTACACCTTC. Protein sequence: CASSPSRIRGYTF.

This clonotype was observed at least ten times. This chain joins TRBV7-9 and TRBJ2-5; 9 positions agree with TRBD1. From germline, CDR1 is SEHNR and CDR2 FQNEAQ (reference sequence). With 0 bases clipped from V and 4 bases from J, the junction kept 3 bases outside the gene matches. The length of the CDR3 is 15 residues. The DNA of the CDR3 is TGTGCCAGCAGCTTAGCCGTGACAGGGGGAGAGACCCAGTACTTC. Translating it yields CASSLAVTGGETQYF.

The chain combines TRBV12-3 or TRBV12-4 with TRBJ2-1; the match to TRBD1 covers 8 bases. After removal of 3 bases from V and 1 base from J, the junction contained 5 bases not matched to a gene. The CDR3 is 16 amino acids. CDR3 coding DNA: TGTGCCAGCAGTTTCCGACGACAGGGGTCCTACAATGAGCAGTTCTTC. The encoded protein is CASSFRRQGSYNEQFF.

The chain employs TRBV7-8 and TRBJ2-7, with D possibly TRBD1 on 5 matching bases. The germline gives CDR1 SGHVS, CDR2 FQNEAQ. Trimming shortened V by 5 bases and J by 7 bases, and 24 bases separated the two germline ends. The CDR3 spans 16 residues. The CDR3: CASSPGSTTGLKEQYF. Here the CDR3 DNA reads TGTGCCAGCAGCCCTGGATCTACCACAGGTCTCAAGGAGCAGTACTTC.

This clonotype was observed a few times. CDR3 bases: TGTGCCAGCATCGCCCGGGACAGTCCCTACGAGCAGTACTTC. Translating it yields CASIARDSPYEQYF. This chain links TRBV28 with TRBJ2-7, with TRBD1 matching over 7 bases. The trim removed 7 bases at V and 2 bases at J, leaving 8 bases unmatched. CDR1 is MDHEN, CDR2 SYDVKM, per germline. The CDR3 extends over 14 amino acids.